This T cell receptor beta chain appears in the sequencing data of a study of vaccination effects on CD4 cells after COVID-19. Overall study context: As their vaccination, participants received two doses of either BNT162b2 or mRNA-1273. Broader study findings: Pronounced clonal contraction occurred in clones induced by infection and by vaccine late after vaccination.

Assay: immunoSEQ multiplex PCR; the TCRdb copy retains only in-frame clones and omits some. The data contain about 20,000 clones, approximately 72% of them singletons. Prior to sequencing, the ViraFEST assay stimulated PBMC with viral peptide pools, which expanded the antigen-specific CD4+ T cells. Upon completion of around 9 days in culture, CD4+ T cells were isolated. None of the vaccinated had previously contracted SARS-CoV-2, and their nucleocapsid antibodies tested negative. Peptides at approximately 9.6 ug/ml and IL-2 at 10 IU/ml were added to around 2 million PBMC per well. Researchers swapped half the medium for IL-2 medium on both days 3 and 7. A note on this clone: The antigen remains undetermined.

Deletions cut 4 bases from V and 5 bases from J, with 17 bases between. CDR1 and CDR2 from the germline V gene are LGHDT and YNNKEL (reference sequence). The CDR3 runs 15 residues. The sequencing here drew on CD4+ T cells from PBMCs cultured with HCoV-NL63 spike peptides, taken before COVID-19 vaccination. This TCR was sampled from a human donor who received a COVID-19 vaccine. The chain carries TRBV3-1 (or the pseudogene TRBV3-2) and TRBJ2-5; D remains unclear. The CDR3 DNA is TGTGCCAGCAGCCCCTCTTTCTCCGGGCGGGAGACCCAGTACTTC. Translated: CASSPSFSGRETQYF.